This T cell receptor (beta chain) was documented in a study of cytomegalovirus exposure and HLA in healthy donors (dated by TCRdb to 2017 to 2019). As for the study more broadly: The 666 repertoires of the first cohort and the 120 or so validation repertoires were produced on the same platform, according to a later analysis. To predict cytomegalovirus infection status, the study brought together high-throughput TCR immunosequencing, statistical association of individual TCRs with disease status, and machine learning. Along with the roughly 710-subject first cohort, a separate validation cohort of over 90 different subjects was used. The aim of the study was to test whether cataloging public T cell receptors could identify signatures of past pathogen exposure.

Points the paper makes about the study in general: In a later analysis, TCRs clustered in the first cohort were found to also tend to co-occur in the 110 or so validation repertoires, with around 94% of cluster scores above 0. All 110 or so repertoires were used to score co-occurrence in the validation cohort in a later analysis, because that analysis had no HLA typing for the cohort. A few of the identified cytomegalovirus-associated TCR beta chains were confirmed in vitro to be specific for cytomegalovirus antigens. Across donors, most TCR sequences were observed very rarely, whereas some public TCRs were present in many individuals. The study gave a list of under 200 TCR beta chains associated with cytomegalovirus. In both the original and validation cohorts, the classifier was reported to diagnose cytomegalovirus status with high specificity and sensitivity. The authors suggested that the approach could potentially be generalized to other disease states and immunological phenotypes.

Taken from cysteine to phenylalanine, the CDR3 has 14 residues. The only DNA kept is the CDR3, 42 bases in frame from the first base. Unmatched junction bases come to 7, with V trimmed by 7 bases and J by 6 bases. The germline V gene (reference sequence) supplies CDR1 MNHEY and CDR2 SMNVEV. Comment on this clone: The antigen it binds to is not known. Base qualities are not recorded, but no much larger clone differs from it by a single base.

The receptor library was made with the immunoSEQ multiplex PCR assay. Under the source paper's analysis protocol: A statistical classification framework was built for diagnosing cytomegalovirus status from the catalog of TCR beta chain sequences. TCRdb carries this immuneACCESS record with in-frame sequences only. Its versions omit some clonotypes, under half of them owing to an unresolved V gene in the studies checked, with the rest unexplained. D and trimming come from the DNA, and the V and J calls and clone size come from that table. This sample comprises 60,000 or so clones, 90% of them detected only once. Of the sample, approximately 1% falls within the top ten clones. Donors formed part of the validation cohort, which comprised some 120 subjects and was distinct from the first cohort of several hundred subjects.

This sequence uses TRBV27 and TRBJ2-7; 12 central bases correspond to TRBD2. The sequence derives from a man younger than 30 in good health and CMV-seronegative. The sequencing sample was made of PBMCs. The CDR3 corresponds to CASTTTSGSIEQYF. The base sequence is TGTGCCAGCACAACGACTAGCGGGAGCATCGAGCAGTACTTC.